This TCR beta chain comes out of a study of shared clonotypes between healthy human individuals. CDR3 length equals 10 residues. Germline V gives CDR1 DFQATT, CDR2 SNEGSKA (reference sequence). Trimming cost V 6 bases and J 6 bases, with 9 bases left between them. Repertoires were generated with immunoSEQ multiplex PCR, while TCRdb's copy carries only in-frame clones and drops some. The sample gives some 2.1 million clones, around 93% of which show up once; under 2% is in the top ten. Terminally differentiated effector memory CD45RA+ cells were excluded by CCR7 positive selection of CD45RO-negative cells.

V and J are TRBV20-1 and TRBJ2-7, with D unclear. The receptor was isolated from a man younger than 35 in good health. Some clones in this sample may be carry-over from other donors' samples. The source material was naive CD8+ T cells from PBMCs. DNA of the CDR3: TGCAGTGCGAGACTGGGCGAGCAGTACTTC. Translated: CSARLGEQYF.